This record concerns one T cell receptor (beta chain) sequence. Looked up from germline, CDR1 is MNHEY and CDR2 is SVGAGI. The CDR3 covers 15 residues. Trimming pared 5 bases from V and 5 bases from J, leaving 18 bases between. It was cDNA, reverse transcribed from extracted RNA, that served as the sequencing template. Assay used: immunoSEQ multiplex PCR; TCRdb lists only in-frame clones, some missing. Here the sample spans about 120,000 clones, 49% being singletons. This entry comes from a study of CD8+ T cells in alopecia areata. The chain combines TRBV6-5 with TRBJ2-5; D is undetermined. The sequence was obtained from a human donor with alopecia areata. Source: CD8+ T cells sorted from blood, taken at week 0. The CDR3 sequence is CASSRIVSSRETQYF. The CDR3 nucleotides are TGTGCCAGCAGTCGCATAGTATCTTCGCGGGAGACCCAGTACTTC.